Below are 8 T cell receptor beta chains sequenced from a single sample in a study of T cell responses to AZD1222 COVID-19 vaccine. Only in-frame clones appear in the TCRdb table, and some are missing; sequencing was by immunoSEQ multiplex PCR. The top ten hold around 8% of the sample, which has 130,000 or so clones, about 90% seen once. Sequencing used peripheral blood, obtained 28 days after the second dose of the MenACWY control vaccine. These receptors were obtained from an adult who received the MenACWY meningococcal vaccine as a control.

The count of this clone is one. This chain links TRBV25-1 with TRBJ2-2; a possible D gene is TRBD2 (6 bases). Trimming took off 4 bases at V and 6 bases at J, with 18 bases between the two ends. CDR3 length equals 16 residues. CDR1 and CDR2 from the germline V gene are MGHDK and SYGVNS. CDR3 bases: TGTGCCAGCAGTGCCTTGGGGACTTCCTTTTCCGGGGAGCTGTTTTTT. Translated, it gives CASSALGTSFSGELFF.

V usage is TRBV19 and J usage is TRBJ1-4; 8 bases line up with TRBD1. V gave up 4 bases and J gave up 5 bases; unmatched junction bases: 3. Looked up from germline, CDR1 is LNHDA and CDR2 is SQIVND (reference sequence). The CDR3 is made up of 14 amino acids. The CDR3 spells CASSNRDRNEKLFF. The DNA for the CDR3 is TGTGCCAGTAGTAACAGGGACAGGAATGAAAAACTGTTTTTT.

The chain carries TRBV19 and TRBJ1-6, with 9 bases matching TRBD1. Germline V gene sequence: CDR1 LNHDA, CDR2 SQIVND (reference sequence). CDR3 length: 15 amino acids. Unmatched junction bases numbered 6, after V lost 5 bases and J lost 7 bases. The CDR3 DNA is TGTGCCAGTAGTCTACAGGGGGCGAAGAATTCACCCCTCCACTTT. Residues: CASSLQGAKNSPLHF.

V usage is TRBV6-5 and J usage is TRBJ1-1, with 7 bases fitting TRBD1. Germline trimming cut 4 bases from V and 4 bases from J; bases unmatched to any gene: 3. CDR3 length equals 13 residues. Germline V gives CDR1 MNHEY, CDR2 SVGAGI. The CDR3 is CASSLQGSTEAFF. Here the CDR3 DNA reads TGTGCCAGCAGTTTACAGGGGTCCACTGAAGCTTTCTTT.

This chain joins TRBV7-5 and TRBJ2-2; TRBD2 reflects the table's D call only, with no check against the DNA. TRBV7-5 is a recognized pseudogene. This CDR3 is built from 12 residues. In DNA form, the CDR3 reads TGTGTCAGAAGCTGGAGGGGCCGGGAGCTGTTTTTT. It is translated as CVRSWRGRELFF.

This chain links TRBV11-2 with TRBJ2-7; 7 nucleotides align to TRBD1. CDR3 length: 13 residues. CDR1 and CDR2 (germline): SGHAT, FQNNGV. Trimming cost V 5 bases and J 2 bases; bases outside gene matches: 3. The CDR3 reads CASSIGTAYEQYF. The CDR3 DNA is TGTGCCAGCAGCATAGGGACAGCCTACGAGCAGTACTTC.

CDR3 loop: CASSLGAKRGAYNEQFF. The CDR3 DNA reads as TGTGCCAGCAGCTTAGGAGCTAAGCGGGGGGCATACAATGAGCAGTTCTTC. The rearrangement links TRBV7-3 to TRBJ2-1, with 9 bases aligning to TRBD2. Trimming took 2 bases from V and 4 from J; bases not matched to a gene: 9. The CDR3 runs 17 residues. CDR1 is SGHTA, CDR2 FQGTGA, per germline.

V usage is TRBV19 and J usage is TRBJ2-5, with a possible D match to TRBD2 (6 bases). The CDR3 runs to 13 residues. Per germline, CDR1 LNHDA and CDR2 SQIVND (reference sequence). Trimming removed 5 bases at V and 5 bases at J, with 12 bases between. Here the CDR3 reads CASSLAGTETQYF. The CDR3 bases are TGTGCCAGTAGTCTGGCGGGAACCGAGACCCAGTACTTC.